The clone carrying this T cell receptor (beta chain) was observed at least ten times. No antigen is known for it. These data belong to a study of T cell repertoires in cytomegalovirus infection. As for the study in general: Matching HLA type and CMV infection were both indicated by public TCR beta signatures. Notes on the study in general: Of the TCR beta families, the public ones yielded a cumulative frequency that identified carriers of CMV plus the relevant HLA. Clonotypes of TCR beta that were HLA-C-restricted and CMV-specific dominated the ex vivo response.

Deletions cut 5 bases from V and 1 base from J, with 14 bases between. CDR1 SGHVS and CDR2 FQNEAQ come from the germline V gene. The CDR3 loop spans 15 amino acids. TCRdb re-derived calls from the reads in MiXCR, one entry per CDR3 protein. Of some 400,000 distinct CDR3 sequences listed, about a sixth are singletons. The clonotype comes from a human donor in good health (CMV status not recorded). Some clones in this sample may be carry-over from other donors' samples. Sequencing was carried out using PBMCs. The chain employs TRBV7-8 and TRBJ1-1; tentatively, D is TRBD1 (5 bases). CDR3 residues: CASSLLGAWNTEAFF. The CDR3 DNA reads as TGTGCCAGCAGCCTCCTCGGGGCCTGGAACACTGAAGCTTTCTTT.